One sample yielded the 27 T cell receptor beta chains listed below, sequenced in a study of cytomegalovirus exposure and HLA in healthy donors. The repertoire was sequenced with immunoSEQ multiplex PCR; TCRdb's copy has only in-frame clones and lacks some. The data contain 59,000 or so clones, roughly 87% of them singletons. Sample: PBMCs. Every receptor here comes from a woman younger than 30 in good health and CMV-seronegative.

This clone came up once. The genes are TRBV6-1 and TRBJ1-4; 8 positions match TRBD1. V trimming: 7 bases; J trimming: 8 bases; junction bases outside the gene matches: 6. The CDR3 has 13 residues. Germline V lookup: CDR1 MNHNS, CDR2 SASEGT. CDR3 coding DNA: TGTGCCAGCAAGACAGGGGAAGTGGAAAAACTGTTTTTT. Its translation is CASKTGEVEKLFF.

The CDR3 loop reads CATSRIDSGQETQYF. For the CDR3, the DNA is TGTGCCACCAGCAGAATAGACTCCGGGCAAGAGACCCAGTACTTC. This sequence joins TRBV15 and TRBJ2-5; no definite D call. Trimming took 2 bases from V and 2 from J, leaving 12 bases between them. The length of the CDR3 is 15 residues. Germline CDR1 reads LNHNV; CDR2 reads YYDKDF (reference sequence).

This rearrangement joins TRBV19 to TRBJ2-1, with 8 bases matching TRBD1. Germline CDR1 reads LNHDA; CDR2 reads SQIVND (reference sequence). The J segment lost 2 bases and the V segment lost 1 base, leaving 4 bases of the junction unmatched. The CDR3 has 16 amino acids. This CDR3 is CASSIGAGGAYNEQFF. The CDR3 region has the DNA TGTGCCAGTAGTATAGGCGCAGGGGGCGCCTACAATGAGCAGTTCTTC.

V gene TRBV2 combines with J gene TRBJ2-2; TRBD1 is a possible D gene (6 bases). V lost 7 bases, J lost 0 bases, and 15 bases lay in between. The germline gives CDR1 SNHLY, CDR2 FYNNEI. CDR3 length equals 16 residues. The CDR3 is CASKERQESNTGELFF. The CDR3 coding sequence is TGTGCCAGCAAAGAAAGACAGGAGTCGAACACCGGGGAGCTGTTTTTT.

The chain couples TRBV10-1 to TRBJ1-1, with 7 bases identical to TRBD1. The V segment lost 0 bases and the J segment 9 bases; nucleotides outside the gene matches: 4. Germline V gene sequence: CDR1 WNHNN, CDR2 SYGVQD (reference sequence). There are 13 residues in the CDR3. CDR3 nucleotide sequence: TGCGCCAGCAGTGAGTCGATACAGGGGCAAGCTTTCTTT. Protein product: CASSESIQGQAFF.

The chain employs TRBV4-1 and TRBJ2-7, with D maybe TRBD2 (5 bases). The CDR3 spans 16 residues. Germline CDR1 is MGHRA and CDR2 is YSYEKL. Trimming removed 0 bases from V and 2 bases from J, with 14 bases in between. The CDR3 DNA sequence: TGCGCCAGCAGCCAAGATAACACGCCGGGGACCTACGAGCAGTACTTC. Its protein is CASSQDNTPGTYEQYF.

V is TRBV27 and J is TRBJ2-5; D uncertain. This CDR3 spans 14 amino acids. V gave up 2 bases and J gave up 1 base, with 8 bases separating them. Germline loops: CDR1 MNHEY, CDR2 SMNVEV (reference sequence). The CDR3 is CASSLSRIQETQYF. In DNA, the CDR3 is TGTGCCAGCAGTTTAAGCCGTATCCAAGAGACCCAGTACTTC.

J is TRBJ2-2 and V is TRBV30; 8 nucleotides agree with TRBD1. The CDR3 has 13 amino acids. The V gene's germline CDR1 is GTSNPN and CDR2 SVGIG (reference sequence). Unmatched junction bases numbered 2, after V lost 3 bases and J lost 5 bases. The chain's CDR3 is CAWRTGGTGELFF. In DNA, the CDR3 is TGTGCCTGGAGAACAGGGGGGACCGGGGAGCTGTTTTTT.

The chain carries TRBV19 and TRBJ2-7; 9 positions match TRBD2. Per the germline V gene, CDR1 is LNHDA and CDR2 is SQIVND (reference sequence). This CDR3 spans 16 amino acids. V lost 3 bases to trimming and J lost 4 bases; unmatched junction nucleotides: 10. CDR3 sequence: CASSIQAGGPGYEQYF. In DNA, the CDR3 is TGTGCCAGTAGTATTCAGGCGGGAGGGCCGGGGTACGAGCAGTACTTC.

The rearrangement uses TRBV11-2 and TRBJ2-7, with D tentatively TRBD1 (6 bases). V lost 0 bases to trimming and J lost 6 bases, with 15 bases between them. The CDR3 extends over 15 amino acids. Per germline, CDR1 SGHAT and CDR2 FQNNGV. The CDR3 DNA reads TGTGCCAGCAGCTTAGAGACAGGTTCGACATTCGAGCAGTACTTC. Its translation: CASSLETGSTFEQYF.

V and J are TRBV7-9 and TRBJ2-2; TRBD1 might be the D (5 bases). Germline values: CDR1 SEHNR, CDR2 FQNEAQ (reference sequence). The CDR3 contains 15 residues. Trimming removed 5 bases from V and 6 bases from J, with 16 bases in between. CDR3 amino acids: CASSTGQGHPGELFF. The CDR3 nucleotides read TGTGCCAGCAGCACTGGACAAGGTCACCCCGGGGAGCTGTTTTTT.

V gene TRBV7-2 combines with J gene TRBJ2-5; D is unclear. CDR3 length: 14 amino acids. Germline lookup yields CDR1 SGHTA and CDR2 FQGNSA. V was clipped by 5 bases and J by 2 bases, with 12 bases between them. CDR3 sequence: CASSPTAGQETQYF. In DNA, the CDR3 is TGTGCCAGCAGCCCGACGGCCGGGCAAGAGACCCAGTACTTC. The whole variable domain, remainder taken from reference TRBV7-2 and TRBJ2-5, is GAGVSQSPSNKVTEKGKDVELRCDPISGHTALYWYRQSLGQGLEFLIYFQGNSAPDKSGLPSDRFSAERTGGSVSTLTIQRTQQEDSAVYLCASSPTAGQETQYFGPGTRLLVL.

The V and J genes are TRBV5-1 and TRBJ1-2; D is possibly TRBD1 (6 bases). Germline V gene lookup returns CDR1 SGHRS and CDR2 YFSETQ. Trimming removed 3 bases from V and 7 bases from J, with 19 bases in between. The CDR3 length is 15 residues. The DNA for the CDR3 is TGCGCCAGCAGCTATACAGGGCCAGAGAGGGGTGGCTACACCTTC. It translates to CASSYTGPERGGYTF.

The rearrangement links TRBV7-9 to TRBJ1-1; the match to TRBD1 covers 8 bases. Germline CDR1 and CDR2: SEHNR and FQNEAQ (reference sequence). The CDR3 is 16 residues long. With V trimmed by 5 bases and J by 5 bases, 13 bases remained unmatched. CDR3 in amino acids: CASSLLGQGAGTEAFF. The CDR3 nucleotides read TGTGCCAGCAGCCTCCTCGGGCAGGGGGCGGGGACTGAAGCTTTCTTT.

The V call is TRBV18, the J call TRBJ2-1; D gene ambiguous. CDR1 and CDR2 (germline): KGHSH, LQKENI. This CDR3 contains 11 residues. V lost 3 bases, J lost 9 bases, and 6 bases lay in between. CDR3 amino acids: CASSPESEQFF. CDR3 nucleotides: TGTGCCAGCTCACCCGAGAGTGAGCAGTTCTTC. The full variable domain, with the rest looked up from reference TRBV18 and TRBJ2-1, is NAGVMQNPRHLVRRRGQEARLRCSPMKGHSHVYWYRQLPEEGLKFMVYLQKENIIDESGMPKERFSAEFPKEGPSILRIQQVVRGDSAAYFCASSPESEQFFGPGTRLTVL.

This chain connects TRBV6-6 to TRBJ2-3, with no clear D. Germline assignment: CDR1 MNHNY and CDR2 SVGAGI (reference sequence). V was cut by 5 bases and J by 5 bases, with 8 bases left in between. This CDR3 is built from 12 residues. CDR3 nucleotide sequence: TGTGCCAGCAGTCCCGTCGGAGATACGCAGTATTTT. Translated, it gives CASSPVGDTQYF.

The genes are TRBV5-1 and TRBJ2-3; weak D call: TRBD2 (5 bases). The CDR3 runs to 15 residues. V shed 4 bases and J shed 6 bases, with 18 bases lying between them. Germline V gene data show CDR1 as SGHRS and CDR2 as YFSETQ. CDR3 sequence (DNA): TGCGCCAGCAGCGCTGGCGCGACTATGGGGGATACGCAGTATTTT. As protein: CASSAGATMGDTQYF.

The V and J genes are TRBV19 and TRBJ1-5, with 9 bases that match TRBD1. CDR3 size: 18 residues. J gave up 1 base and V 3 bases, and 10 bases lay outside the gene matches. Germline V gene sequence: CDR1 LNHDA, CDR2 SQIVND (reference sequence). The CDR3 reads CASSIGPIQGASNQPQHF. The CDR3 DNA reads TGTGCCAGTAGTATTGGCCCGATACAGGGGGCGAGCAATCAGCCCCAGCATTTT. Based on the CDR3 plus reference TRBV19 and TRBJ1-5, the full variable domain is DGGITQSPKYLFRKEGQNVTLSCEQNLNHDAMYWYRQDPGQGLRLIYYSQIVNDFQKGDIAEGYSVSREKKESFPLTVTSAQKNPTAFYLCASSIGPIQGASNQPQHFGDGTRLSIL.

The J gene is TRBJ2-5, the V gene TRBV7-6; D may be TRBD1 (6 bases). The CDR3 totals 13 residues. Trimming took 3 bases from V and 6 from J, leaving 11 bases between them. The germline gives CDR1 SGHVS, CDR2 FNYEAQ. The CDR3 here is CASSLGHLKTQYF. CDR3 in DNA: TGTGCCAGCAGCTTGGGACATCTAAAGACCCAGTACTTC.

This chain joins TRBV19 and TRBJ1-5; the D gene is possibly TRBD1 (6 bases). The V end lost 7 bases, the J end lost 5 bases, and 21 bases lay between the germline ends. This CDR3 has 16 residues. The germline V gene has CDR1 LNHDA and CDR2 SQIVND (reference sequence). CDR3 amino acids: CASTLGKGQSYQPQHF. CDR3 nucleotide sequence: TGTGCCAGTACCCTTGGGAAAGGACAGAGTTATCAGCCCCAGCATTTT.

The chain has TRBV7-9 and TRBJ2-7; 11 nucleotides align to TRBD2. This CDR3 has 14 residues. Germline CDR1 and CDR2: SEHNR and FQNEAQ (reference sequence). Losses at the gene ends were 6 bases for V and 3 bases for J; bases not matched to a gene: 4. The CDR3 loop reads CASRAGTSGYEQYF. CDR3 nucleotide sequence: TGTGCCAGCAGGGCGGGGACTAGCGGCTACGAGCAGTACTTC.

The chain recombines TRBV30 with TRBJ1-3; the D is unclear. Germline V gene lookup returns CDR1 GTSNPN and CDR2 SVGIG (reference sequence). Trimming left V 4 bases short and J 4 bases short, with 8 bases between. There are 12 residues in the CDR3. CDR3 in amino acids: CAWNPGGNTIYF. The CDR3 region has the DNA TGTGCCTGGAACCCGGGGGGAAACACCATATATTTT.

The chain has TRBV6-5 and TRBJ1-5; no firm D call. V gave up 0 bases and J gave up 1 base, with 7 bases separating them. CDR1 and CDR2 (germline): MNHEY, SVGAGI. The CDR3 is made up of 15 amino acids. This chain's CDR3 is CASSYSSGSNQPQHF. CDR3 DNA: TGTGCCAGCAGTTACTCTTCAGGAAGCAATCAGCCCCAGCATTTT.

The J gene is TRBJ2-7, the V gene TRBV7-2; 12 nucleotides agree with TRBD2. The germline V gene has CDR1 SGHTA and CDR2 FQGNSA. The CDR3 has 18 amino acids. V shed 3 bases, J shed 0 bases, and the junction held 9 bases outside the gene matches. The CDR3 region is CASSLGWLAGGSSYEQYF. The CDR3 nucleotides read TGTGCCAGCAGCTTGGGGTGGCTAGCGGGGGGGAGCTCCTACGAGCAGTACTTC.

There are a few counts of this clone. This chain connects TRBV11-2 to TRBJ1-2; D uncertain. The length of the CDR3 is 15 residues. In germline, CDR1 is SGHAT, CDR2 FQNNGV. Trimming removed 5 bases from V and 7 bases from J, with 20 bases in between. The CDR3 DNA follows: TGTGCCAGCAGCCCCCACGGAGTACCGAGCACTGGCTACACCTTC. This encodes CASSPHGVPSTGYTF.

The sample holds a few counts of this clone. This sequence joins TRBV2 and TRBJ1-3; D is perhaps TRBD1 (5 bases). CDR3 length equals 15 residues. CDR1 is SNHLY and CDR2 is FYNNEI in the germline V gene. V shed 5 bases and J shed 3 bases, with 14 bases lying between them. For the CDR3, the DNA is TGTGCCAGCAGTCGGGACTTCGGGGGTGGAAACACCATATATTTT. Translation gives CASSRDFGGGNTIYF.

The rearrangement links TRBV5-5 to TRBJ1-6, with 11 bases lining up with TRBD1. The J segment lost 8 bases and the V segment lost 2 bases, leaving 6 bases of the junction unmatched. This CDR3 is built from 16 residues. Germline CDR1 SGHKS, CDR2 YYEKEE (reference sequence). CDR3 bases: TGTGCCAGCAGCTTACGGGACAGGGGGTATGATTCACCCCTCCACTTT. It translates to CASSLRDRGYDSPLHF. Full variable domain (outside the CDR3, taken from reference TRBV5-5 and TRBJ1-6): DAGVTQSPTHLIKTRGQQVTLRCSPISGHKSVSWYQQVLGQGPQFIFQYYEKEERGRGNFPDRFSARQFPNYSSELNVNALLLGDSALYLCASSLRDRGYDSPLHFGNGTRLTVT.